Sequencing of this T cell receptor (beta chain) was carried out in a study of Graves' ophthalmopathy and Graves' hyperthyroidism. Amplified TCR beta CDR3 regions were obtained using RNA transcripts as template. After a first-round RT-PCR with HTBI primers, a second-round multiplex PCR was run. Each CDR3 protein is one row after TCRdb ran MiXCR on the multiplex PCR reads. The profile covers about 1.2 million distinct CDR3 sequences, with less than 45% appearing a single time and roughly 11% taken by the ten largest. Trimming pared 9 bases from V and 4 bases from J, leaving 16 bases between. The CDR3 has 13 residues. The germline CDR1 and CDR2 sequences are MGHDK and SYGVNS.

Material for sequencing was peripheral blood or thyroid tissue (not recorded which). The receptor was isolated from an adult man with Graves' hyperthyroidism. J is TRBJ2-7 and V is TRBV25-1; D remains ambiguous. CDR3 region: CASNHGSGYEQYF. The CDR3 DNA reads TGTGCCAGTAATCATGGTTCCGGTTACGAGCAGTACTTC.